This T cell receptor (beta chain) originates from a study of blood T cell repertoires in COVID-19. Looked up from germline, CDR1 is LNHDA and CDR2 is SQIVND (reference sequence). The germline V and J ends were trimmed by 3 bases and 3 bases, with 15 bases remaining between them. The CDR3 covers 16 residues. Assay: immunoSEQ multiplex PCR; the TCRdb copy retains only in-frame clones and omits some. Of about 350,000 clones in the sample, approximately 84% were seen once. The sequence was obtained from a woman aged 25 to 45 who had recovered from COVID-19. The specimen sequenced was PBMCs or T cells enriched from blood (not recorded which). The V call is TRBV19, the J call TRBJ1-5; D not resolved. CDR3 DNA sequence: TGTGCCAGTAGTATTATCCGCCTCGCTAACAATCAGCCCCAGCATTTT. Translation gives CASSIIRLANNQPQHF.